Listed below are T cell receptor beta chains from one sample, sequenced in a study of shared clonotypes between healthy human individuals. Clones were sequenced by immunoSEQ multiplex PCR, and TCRdb holds only the in-frame ones, with some missing. The top ten hold 0.25% to 0.35% of the sample, which has 600,000 or so clones, roughly 98% seen once. The sample was naive CD8+ T cells sorted from blood. The receptors shown here come from a man aged 25 to 40 in good health. CDR3s include the opening cysteine and the closing phenylalanine or tryptophan. Each record gives: J gene, D gene, V gene, clone size, CDR3 protein, CDR3 DNA. The D gene is left open where the match is weak. Only some rows state a clone size, as once, few, many or a class for expanded clones.

>TRBJ2-1|NA|TRBV21-1|NA
CASSEGGQGPTSYNEQFF
TGTGCCAGCAGCGAGGGGGGCCAGGGGCCCACTAGCTACAATGAGCAGTTCTTC
>TRBJ2-5|TRBD1|TRBV7-9|NA
CASSFTGEETQYF
TGTGCCAGCAGCTTCACAGGGGAAGAGACCCAGTACTTC
>TRBJ2-7|TRBD2|TRBV28|NA
CASSLRSGILPAYEQYF
TGTGCCAGCAGTTTACGTAGCGGGATTCTTCCCGCCTACGAGCAGTACTTC
>TRBJ2-7|NA|TRBV6-6|NA
CATGQTAYEQYF
TGTGCCACCGGACAGACAGCCTACGAGCAGTACTTC
>TRBJ2-5|NA|TRBV11-2|NA
CASSNGAWGNQETQYF
TGTGCCAGCAGCAACGGGGCTTGGGGAAACCAAGAGACCCAGTACTTC
>TRBJ2-7|NA|TRBV7-2|NA
CASSPGLHREQYF
TGTGCCAGCAGCCCCGGACTCCACCGGGAGCAGTACTTC
>TRBJ1-4|NA|TRBV27|NA
CASSLGGGEKLFF
TGTGCCAGCAGTTTAGGGGGTGGTGAAAAACTGTTTTTT
>TRBJ2-2|NA|TRBV4-3|NA
CASRAQNTGELFF
TGCGCCAGCAGGGCACAGAACACCGGGGAGCTGTTTTTT
>TRBJ1-2|TRBD1|TRBV7-9|NA
CASSSLPGQDLDGYTF
TGTGCCAGCAGCTCTCTCCCGGGACAGGATCTCGATGGCTACACCTTC
>TRBJ2-1|TRBD2|TRBV7-8|once
CASSLISSGSYNEQFF
TGTGCCAGCAGCTTAATATCTAGCGGGAGCTACAATGAGCAGTTCTTC
>TRBJ2-7|NA|TRBV9|NA
CASSVGLVDYEQYF
TGTGCCAGCAGCGTCGGCCTAGTTGACTACGAGCAGTACTTC
>TRBJ2-3|TRBD2|TRBV7-7|NA
CASSPGTSGAGAPDTQYF
TGTGCCAGCAGCCCGGGGACTAGCGGAGCCGGGGCCCCAGATACGCAGTATTTT
>TRBJ2-7|NA|TRBV30|NA
CAWTQGGLTYEQYF
TGTGCCTGGACCCAGGGAGGATTAACCTACGAGCAGTACTTC
>TRBJ2-1|NA|TRBV10-1|NA
CASSEPLGEQFF
TGCGCCAGCAGTGAGCCGCTAGGTGAGCAGTTCTTC
>TRBJ2-1|TRBD2|TRBV9|NA
CASSVDGGSIGEQFF
TGTGCCAGCAGCGTAGATGGCGGGAGTATAGGTGAGCAGTTCTTC
>TRBJ2-1|NA|TRBV11-2|NA
CASSLEAETALYNEQFF
TGTGCCAGCAGCTTAGAGGCGGAAACCGCCCTGTACAATGAGCAGTTCTTC
>TRBJ2-5|NA|TRBV7-8|NA
CASGEETQYF
TGTGCCAGCGGGGAAGAGACCCAGTACTTC
>TRBJ2-3|TRBD2|TRBV27|NA
CASSLFDGTSGRADTQYF
TGTGCCAGCAGTTTATTCGATGGGACTAGCGGGAGGGCAGATACGCAGTATTTT
>TRBJ1-2|TRBD1|TRBV6-1|NA
CASEGAGGAYGYTF
TGTGCCAGCGAAGGGGCAGGGGGCGCCTATGGCTACACCTTC
>TRBJ1-3|TRBD1|TRBV7-9|NA
CASSSTGGTNTIYF
TGTGCCAGCAGCTCAACAGGGGGCACAAACACCATATATTTT
>TRBJ2-7|NA|TRBV27|NA
CASSEGVGTYEQYF
TGTGCCAGCAGTGAGGGAGTGGGGACCTACGAGCAGTACTTC
>TRBJ2-3|TRBD1|TRBV27|NA
CASSTPGTGETDTQYF
TGTGCCAGCAGTACACCAGGGACAGGGGAAACAGATACGCAGTATTTT
>TRBJ2-6|TRBD2|TRBV11-2|many
CASSLDWGGANVLTF
TGTGCCAGCAGCTTAGATTGGGGGGGAGCCAACGTCCTGACTTTC
>TRBJ2-7|NA|TRBV7-6|NA
CASSLFSGEVYEQYF
TGTGCCAGCAGCTTATTTTCAGGGGAAGTCTACGAGCAGTACTTC
>TRBJ2-3|TRBD2|TRBV7-2|NA
CASSSLGLAGSDTQYF
TGTGCCAGCAGCTCGTTGGGACTAGCGGGTTCAGATACGCAGTATTTT
>TRBJ2-7|NA|TRBV7-9|NA
CASSLFPYEQYF
TGTGCCAGCAGCTTATTTCCGTACGAGCAGTACTTC
>TRBJ2-5|NA|TRBV27|NA
CASSLTDSQETQYF
TGTGCCAGCAGTTTAACCGATTCCCAAGAGACCCAGTACTTC